What follows is one TCR beta chain and its context. The antigen is unknown. The source of the sample is a study of cytomegalovirus exposure and HLA in healthy donors. The CDR3 has 11 amino acids. V lost 3 bases and J 12 bases, leaving 11 bases between the germline ends. CDR1 is GTSNPN, CDR2 SVGIG, per germline (reference sequence). The PCR had 60 Vbeta and 13 Jbeta primers. In the original processing: In a later analysis, around 12 million of 75 million to 85 million unique beta chains occurred in at least two donors. Measured with immunoSEQ multiplex PCR; TCRdb has only the in-frame clones, and not every one. The V and J calls and clone size were taken over from that table, and D and trimming were inferred from the DNA. The sample consists of 80,000 to 130,000 clones, approximately 73% of them appearing once. Study-wide results and caveats: As a later analysis showed, a missense DCLRE1C variant was linked to trimming of TCR beta V- and J-genes. Sequencing artifact likely explains a cluster of highly shared sequence variants.

This receptor was obtained from a woman aged 50 to 65 in good health and CMV-seropositive. The sample taken for sequencing was PBMCs. V is TRBV30 and J is TRBJ1-4; a weak D match, TRBD1 (6 bases). The CDR3 here is CAWRKQGELFF. The CDR3 DNA is TGTGCCTGGAGAAAACAGGGCGAACTGTTTTTT.